Described below is a single T cell receptor (beta chain) sequence and its context. TCRdb's copy holds only in-frame clones and misses some; the assay was immunoSEQ multiplex PCR. The data contain about 260,000 clones, around 90% of them singletons. Germline CDR1 SGHTA, CDR2 FQGNSA. The CDR3 covers 18 residues. V was pared by 6 bases and J by 1 base, with 9 bases of the junction left unmatched. The sample comes from a study of blood T cell repertoires in COVID-19. Patients at the Seattle site were enrolled during active infection and followed longitudinally. The TCR sequence derives from a young adult with COVID-19, enrolled during active disease. Material: peripheral blood. V and J are TRBV7-2 and TRBJ2-2; 12 nucleotides align to TRBD1. CDR3 sequence: CASRTGTGGPMNTGELFF. Here the CDR3 DNA reads TGTGCCAGCAGAACCGGGACAGGGGGCCCCATGAACACCGGGGAGCTGTTTTTT.